This T cell receptor (beta chain) appears in the sequencing data of a study of Ad26.COV2.S vaccination and SARS-CoV-2 variants. Stated treatment: some 20 received Ad26.COV2.S at low or high dose, single or two shots; about 5 received placebo; per-sample allocation not given. Samples were taken on day 63 after the first vaccine or placebo injection. Per the germline V gene, CDR1 is SNHLY and CDR2 is FYNNEI. V was pared by 6 bases and J by 2 bases, with 10 bases between. The CDR3 consists of 13 residues. Some clones are missing from TCRdb's copy, which holds only in-frame ones; the method was immunoSEQ multiplex PCR. The table shows under 550,000 clones, with over 75% occurring only once.

The TCR comes from a person between 18 and 65 years old who received the Ad26.COV2.S COVID-19 vaccine or a placebo. Specimen: peripheral blood, collected in a trial of Ad26.COV2.S vaccine versus placebo. The chain links TRBV2 to TRBJ1-1, with D possibly TRBD1 on 6 matching bases. CDR3: CASRDSSNTEAFF. The CDR3 DNA reads as TGTGCCAGCAGGGACAGTTCAAACACTGAAGCTTTCTTT.